This T cell receptor (beta chain) was recovered during a study of shared clonotypes between healthy human individuals. Across the study: For every donor, three CD4 naive, three CD4 memory, two CD8 naive and one CD8 memory plates were used.

Notes on the study in general: Sharing across a handful of donors was seen in 4.5% to 5.5% of naive CD4 clonotypes. Genetic and exposure-history diversity was limited by the few donors.

The CDR3 sequence is 14 residues long. V was cut by 2 bases and J by 1 base, with 8 bases left in between. CDR1 is MNHEY, CDR2 SVGAGI, per germline. Clones were read by immunoSEQ multiplex PCR, and TCRdb kept only the in-frame ones, dropping some. In the table there are about 2 million clones, approximately 95% of which are singletons. As for this clone: The antigen remains undetermined.

CD8 cells regarded as naive lacked CD45RO, were positively chosen for CCR7, and omitted terminally differentiated effector memory CD45RA+ cells. The genes are TRBV6-5 and TRBJ1-1; D gene uncertain. This receptor was identified in a man aged 18 to 35 in good health. Sequenced sample: naive CD8+ T cells sorted from blood. The CDR3 nucleotides read TGTGCCAGCAGTTACACCAGCCAGAACACTGAAGCTTTCTTT. Translation gives CASSYTSQNTEAFF.